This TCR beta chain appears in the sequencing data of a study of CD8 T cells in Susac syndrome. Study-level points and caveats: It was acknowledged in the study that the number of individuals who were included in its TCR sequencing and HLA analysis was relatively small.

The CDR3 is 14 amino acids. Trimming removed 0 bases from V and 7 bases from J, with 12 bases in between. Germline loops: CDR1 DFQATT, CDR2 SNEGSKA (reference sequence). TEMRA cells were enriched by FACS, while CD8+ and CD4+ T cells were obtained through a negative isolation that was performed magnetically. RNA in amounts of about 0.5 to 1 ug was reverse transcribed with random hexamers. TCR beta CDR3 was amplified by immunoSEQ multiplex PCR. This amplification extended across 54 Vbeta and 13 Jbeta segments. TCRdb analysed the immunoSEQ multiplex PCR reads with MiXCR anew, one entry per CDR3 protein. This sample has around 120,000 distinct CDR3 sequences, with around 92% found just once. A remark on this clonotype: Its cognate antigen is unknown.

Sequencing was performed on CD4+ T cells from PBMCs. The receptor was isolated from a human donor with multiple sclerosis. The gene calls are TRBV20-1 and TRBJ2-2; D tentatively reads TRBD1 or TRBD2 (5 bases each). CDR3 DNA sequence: TGCAGTGCTAGAGACACGGGGCGCGGCGGGGAGCTGTTTTTT. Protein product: CSARDTGRGGELFF.